This T cell receptor beta chain was retrieved from a study of neoadjuvant anti-PD-1 for oral cavity cancer. Broader study findings: Non-responders to neoadjuvant nivolumab had significantly more clonal PBMC T cells than responders.

Germline-derived CDR1 and CDR2 are WNHNN and SYGVQD (reference sequence). This CDR3 region has 16 residues. V was pared by 0 bases and J by 4 bases, with 5 bases of the junction left unmatched. Concerning this clone itself: The antigen is undetermined.

Sequenced by immunoSEQ multiplex PCR; TCRdb stores in-frame clones only, minus some. The sample lists about 68,000 clones; about 88% were seen once. Noted time point: after neoadjuvant nivolumab, at surgical resection. The sample consisted of PBMCs, taken after nivolumab (anti-PD-1) treatment. The chain is built from TRBV10-1 and TRBJ2-3, with 9 nucleotides matching TRBD2. This sequence originates from a person aged 35 to 85 with oral cavity squamous cell carcinoma. Written as DNA, the CDR3 is TGCGCCAGCAGTGAGTCGACTAGCGGCTTTCCAGATACGCAGTATTTT. This gives the protein CASSESTSGFPDTQYF.